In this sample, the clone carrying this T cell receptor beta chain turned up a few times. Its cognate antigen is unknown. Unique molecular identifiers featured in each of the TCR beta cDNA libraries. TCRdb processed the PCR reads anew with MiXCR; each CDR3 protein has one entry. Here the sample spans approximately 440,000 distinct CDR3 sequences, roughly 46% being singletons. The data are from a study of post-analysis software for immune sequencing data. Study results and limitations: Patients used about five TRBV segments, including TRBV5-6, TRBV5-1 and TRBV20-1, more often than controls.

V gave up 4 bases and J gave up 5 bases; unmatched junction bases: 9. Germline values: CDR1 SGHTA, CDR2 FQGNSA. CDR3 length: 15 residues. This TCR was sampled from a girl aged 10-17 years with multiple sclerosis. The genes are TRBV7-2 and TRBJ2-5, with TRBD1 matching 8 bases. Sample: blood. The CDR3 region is CASSSRQGFGETQYF. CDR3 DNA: TGTGCCAGCAGCTCCCGACAGGGGTTTGGGGAGACCCAGTACTTC. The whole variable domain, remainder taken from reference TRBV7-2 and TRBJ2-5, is GAGVSQSPSNKVTEKGKDVELRCDPISGHTALYWYRQSLGQGLEFLIYFQGNSAPDKSGLPSDRFSAERTGGSVSTLTIQRTQQEDSAVYLCASSSRQGFGETQYFGPGTRLLVL.